This T cell receptor (beta chain) was recovered during a study of cytomegalovirus exposure and HLA in healthy donors. Study observations and caveats: A likely sequencing artifact accounted for one observed cluster of highly shared sequence variants.

A remark on this clone: Its antigen is not known.

The V gene's germline CDR1 is SGHRS and CDR2 YFSETQ. Trimming cost V 1 base and J 7 bases, with 11 bases left between them. The length of the CDR3 is 14 residues. The PCR employed 60 Vbeta primers together with 13 Jbeta primers. Sequenced by immunoSEQ multiplex PCR; TCRdb stores in-frame clones only, minus some. The sample records some 120,000 clones, 76% being singletons. Sequencing was performed on PBMCs. This clonotype was sampled from a middle-aged woman in good health and CMV-seropositive. The V and J genes are TRBV5-1 and TRBJ2-2; perhaps TRBD1 as D (5 bases). The DNA of the CDR3 is TGCGCCAGCAGCTTGACCTCAAGGGGCGGGGAGCTGTTTTTT. Protein product: CASSLTSRGGELFF.